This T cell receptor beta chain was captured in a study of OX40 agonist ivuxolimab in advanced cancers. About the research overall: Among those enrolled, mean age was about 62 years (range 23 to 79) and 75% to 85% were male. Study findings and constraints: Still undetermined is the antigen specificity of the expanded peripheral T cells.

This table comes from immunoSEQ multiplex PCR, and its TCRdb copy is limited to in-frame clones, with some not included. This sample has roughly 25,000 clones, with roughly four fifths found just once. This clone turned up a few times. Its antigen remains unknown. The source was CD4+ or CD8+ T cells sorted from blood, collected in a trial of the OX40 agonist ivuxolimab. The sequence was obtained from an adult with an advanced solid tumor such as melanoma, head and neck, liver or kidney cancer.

The CDR3 sequence is CASSLGLAGDEQFF. CDR3 DNA sequence: TGTGCCAGCAGCTTGGGCCTAGCGGGAGATGAGCAGTTCTTC. The chain uses TRBV5-4 and TRBJ2-1, with TRBD2 matching over 10 bases. The CDR3 runs to 14 residues. Germline V gene sequence: CDR1 SGHNT, CDR2 YYREEE (reference sequence). The V gene end was trimmed by 0 bases and the J gene end by 8 bases; junction bases not matched to a gene: 2.